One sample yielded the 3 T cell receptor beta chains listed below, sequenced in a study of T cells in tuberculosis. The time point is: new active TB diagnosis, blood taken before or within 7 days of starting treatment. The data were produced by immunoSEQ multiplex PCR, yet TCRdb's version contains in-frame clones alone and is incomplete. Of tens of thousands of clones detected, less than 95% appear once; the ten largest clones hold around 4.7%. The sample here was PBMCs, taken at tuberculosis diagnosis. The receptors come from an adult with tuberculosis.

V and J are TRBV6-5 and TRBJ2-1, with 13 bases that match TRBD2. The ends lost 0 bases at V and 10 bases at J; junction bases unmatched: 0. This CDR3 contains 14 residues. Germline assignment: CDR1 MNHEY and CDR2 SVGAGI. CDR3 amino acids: CASSYSTSGGEQFF. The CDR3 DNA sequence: TGTGCCAGCAGTTACTCGACTAGCGGGGGGGAGCAGTTCTTC.

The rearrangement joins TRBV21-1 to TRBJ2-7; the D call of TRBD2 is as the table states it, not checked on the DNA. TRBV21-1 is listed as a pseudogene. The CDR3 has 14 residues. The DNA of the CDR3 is TGTGCCAGCAGCAACCCCCCCATCGGGTGGGAGCAGTACTTC. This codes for CASSNPPIGWEQYF.

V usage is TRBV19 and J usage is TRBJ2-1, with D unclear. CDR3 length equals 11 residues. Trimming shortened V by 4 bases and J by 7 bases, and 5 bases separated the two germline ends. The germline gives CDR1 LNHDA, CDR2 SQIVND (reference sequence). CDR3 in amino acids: CASSTRNEQFF. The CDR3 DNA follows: TGTGCCAGTAGTACGAGGAATGAGCAGTTCTTC.